These 30 T cell receptor beta chains share one sample of origin, sequenced in a study of cytomegalovirus exposure and HLA in healthy donors. Use of 60 Vbeta and 13 Jbeta primers characterized the PCR. Profiled with immunoSEQ multiplex PCR; TCRdb holds only in-frame clones, not every one. This table holds tens of thousands of clones, approximately 80% found once. The sequencing sample was made of PBMCs. These receptors came from a female donor in good health and CMV-seronegative.

This chain joins TRBV30 and TRBJ1-2, with D possibly being TRBD1 (6 bases). Germline V gene sequence: CDR1 GTSNPN, CDR2 SVGIG (reference sequence). V gave up 4 bases and J gave up 4 bases, with 16 bases separating them. This CDR3 spans 14 amino acids. CDR3 DNA sequence: TGTGCCTGGAAGGGGGGTCGGGAGGCCTATGGCTACACCTTC. Protein product: CAWKGGREAYGYTF.

This clone was detected a few times. The chain recombines TRBV14 with TRBJ1-1; the D gene is possibly TRBD1 (6 bases). With 2 bases removed from V and 4 bases from J, the gap between germline ends came to 17 bases. The length of the CDR3 is 16 residues. Germline V gene data show CDR1 as SGHDN and CDR2 as FVKESK. CDR3 residues: CASSQLRGSGGTEAFF. DNA of the CDR3: TGTGCCAGCAGCCAATTGAGGGGGAGCGGGGGCACTGAAGCTTTCTTT. Using reference TRBV14 and TRBJ1-1 for the parts outside the CDR3, the full variable domain is EAGVTQFPSHSVIEKGQTVTLRCDPISGHDNLYWYRRVMGKEIKFLLHFVKESKQDESGMPNNRFLAERTGGTYSTLKVQPAELEDSGVYFCASSQLRGSGGTEAFFGQGTRLTVV.

This clone has only a few counts. The V call is TRBV4-3, the J call TRBJ1-4; perhaps TRBD1 as D (6 bases). Germline V gene lookup returns CDR1 LGHNA and CDR2 YSLEER. Trimming took 0 bases from V and 8 from J, leaving 16 bases between them. This CDR3 comprises 16 residues. In DNA, the CDR3 is TGCGCCAGCAGCCAAGATTTGGGAGGGGGGGAAGAAAAACTGTTTTTT. Translating it yields CASSQDLGGGEEKLFF.

The CDR3 nucleotides read TGTGCCAGCCGACCGGGAGGGGGCGCGGTTCAGCCCCAGCATTTT. Protein sequence: CASRPGGGAVQPQHF. The chain employs TRBV27 and TRBJ1-5, with 7 bases lining up with TRBD1. Germline lookup yields CDR1 MNHEY and CDR2 SMNVEV (reference sequence). With 8 bases clipped from V and 6 bases from J, the junction kept 13 bases outside the gene matches. The length of the CDR3 is 15 residues.

This clone was seen only a few times. The rearrangement links TRBV27 to TRBJ1-1; D remains unclear. V dropped 6 bases and J dropped 3 bases, with 11 bases sitting between them. Germline CDR1 is MNHEY and CDR2 is SMNVEV (reference sequence). This CDR3 region has 13 residues. The CDR3 sequence: CASRGVRDTEAFF. For the CDR3, the DNA is TGTGCCAGCAGGGGCGTGAGGGACACTGAAGCTTTCTTT.

The genes are TRBV15 and TRBJ1-1; D remains ambiguous. The length of the CDR3 is 14 residues. CDR1 LNHNV and CDR2 YYDKDF come from the germline V gene (reference sequence). The V end was cut by 3 bases, the J end by 1 base, with 9 bases between. The CDR3 loop reads CATSRRRGNTEAFF. The CDR3 DNA follows: TGTGCCACCAGCAGGAGACGGGGGAACACTGAAGCTTTCTTT.

The table lists this clone with a few counts. This chain links TRBV2 with TRBJ2-1; TRBD2 matches at 9 bases. This CDR3 spans 15 amino acids. Germline V CDR1 and CDR2: SNHLY, FYNNEI. V shed 2 bases, J shed 7 bases, and the junction held 6 bases outside the gene matches. The CDR3 DNA follows: TGTGCCAGCAGTGAATGGCGGGGGGGCAGGAATGAGCAGTTCTTC. It is translated as CASSEWRGGRNEQFF.

V gene TRBV30 combines with J gene TRBJ1-2; D gene uncertain. The CDR3 extends over 15 amino acids. V lost 0 bases, J lost 5 bases, and 16 bases lay in between. Germline V gene lookup returns CDR1 GTSNPN and CDR2 SVGIG (reference sequence). CDR3 sequence reads: CAWSVRPPRRYGYTF. The DNA of the CDR3 is TGTGCCTGGAGTGTACGTCCCCCCCGGCGGTATGGCTACACCTTC.

This chain uses TRBV18 with TRBJ2-7; the D gene is possibly TRBD2 (6 bases). This CDR3 spans 13 amino acids. CDR1 and CDR2 from the germline V gene are KGHSH and LQKENI. Trimming removed 2 bases at V and 3 bases at J, with 8 bases between. The CDR3 DNA reads as TGTGCCAGCTCACCATACGGGGGCTACGAGCAGTACTTC. Residues: CASSPYGGYEQYF.

The rearrangement joins TRBV7-9 to TRBJ1-3, with D unresolved. There are 14 residues in the CDR3. Trimming cost V 5 bases and J 3 bases, with 11 bases left between them. Germline CDR1 and CDR2: SEHNR and FQNEAQ (reference sequence). CDR3 DNA sequence: TGTGCCAGCAGCCCCGGAGGCCTTGGAAACACCATATATTTT. It codes for CASSPGGLGNTIYF.

This chain links TRBV6-6 with TRBJ1-2; D is uncertain. Germline values: CDR1 MNHNY, CDR2 SVGAGI (reference sequence). V shed 9 bases and J shed 4 bases, with 18 bases lying between them. The CDR3 is 14 residues long. The chain's CDR3 is CASAAQVASYGYTF. The CDR3 region has the DNA TGTGCCAGTGCAGCTCAGGTCGCGTCCTATGGCTACACCTTC.

This clone was detected a few times. The chain couples TRBV27 to TRBJ2-3; 9 nucleotides line up with TRBD2. V lost 7 bases to trimming and J lost 4 bases; unmatched junction nucleotides: 9. CDR1 and CDR2 (germline): MNHEY, SMNVEV (reference sequence). The CDR3 totals 15 residues. The CDR3 protein is CASKRPGLASDTQYF. The CDR3 region has the DNA TGTGCCAGCAAACGTCCGGGACTAGCTTCAGATACGCAGTATTTT.

This chain uses TRBV6-6 with TRBJ2-7, with D maybe TRBD2 (6 bases). The CDR3 has 16 residues. Deletions cut 7 bases from V and 6 bases from J, with 25 bases between. The germline gives CDR1 MNHNY, CDR2 SVGAGI (reference sequence). For the CDR3, the DNA is TGTGCCAGCAAGGGTGGAGTGGAGACATGGGGAGGCGAGCAGTACTTC. Encoded protein: CASKGGVETWGGEQYF.

CDR3 DNA sequence: TGTGCCAGCAGTTCTTCTGCAGACAGGGGGATAATGAGGACCGGGGAGCTGTTTTTT. It is translated as CASSSSADRGIMRTGELFF. The chain joins TRBV2 to TRBJ2-2; 9 bases are shared with TRBD1. Germline assignment: CDR1 SNHLY and CDR2 FYNNEI. This CDR3 has 19 amino acids. Germline trimming cut 5 bases from V and 5 bases from J; bases unmatched to any gene: 18.

This clone occurred a few times. The V and J genes are TRBV2 and TRBJ1-1; 8 nucleotides agree with TRBD1. The germline V gene encodes CDR1 SNHLY and CDR2 FYNNEI. Trimming at V came to 7 bases and at J to 6 bases, leaving 4 bases not matched to a gene. This CDR3 is 12 amino acids long. CDR3 sequence (DNA): TGTGCCAGCAACAGGGGGTACGCTGAAGCTTTCTTT. Translating it yields CASNRGYAEAFF.

This clone was seen just once. This chain links TRBV28 with TRBJ2-1, with D possibly being TRBD1 (5 bases). Germline CDR1 and CDR2: MDHEN and SYDVKM. Deletions cut 5 bases from V and 7 bases from J, with 12 bases between. This CDR3 comprises 13 residues. CDR3 coding DNA: TGTGCCAGCAGTACTGACAGAGTAAATGAGCAGTTCTTC. It encodes CASSTDRVNEQFF.

In the case of this clone: The sample carries other DNA sequences with the same CDR3. J is TRBJ1-2 and V is TRBV6-5; 9 positions match TRBD1. The CDR3 has 15 amino acids. V trimming: 0 bases; J trimming: 3 bases; junction bases outside the gene matches: 2. CDR1 is MNHEY and CDR2 is SVGAGI in the germline V gene. The CDR3 DNA reads TGTGCCAGCAGTTACTCGACAGGGGGATACTATGGCTACACCTTC. Its protein product is CASSYSTGGYYGYTF.

J is TRBJ1-1 and V is TRBV18, with D unresolved. The V end lost 6 bases, the J end lost 0 bases, and 14 bases lay between the germline ends. In germline, CDR1 is KGHSH, CDR2 LQKENI. The CDR3 covers 15 residues. In DNA, the CDR3 is TGTGCCAGCTCTAACCAGGCCTCCTTGAACACTGAAGCTTTCTTT. Translated: CASSNQASLNTEAFF.

The chain couples TRBV4-3 to TRBJ2-7; TRBD1 agrees at 7 bases. This CDR3 is built from 16 residues. J gave up 1 base and V 0 bases, and 6 bases lay outside the gene matches. From germline, CDR1 is LGHNA and CDR2 YSLEER. The CDR3 here is CASSQDPTGKSYEQYF. The CDR3 DNA reads TGCGCCAGCAGCCAAGACCCGACAGGGAAGTCCTACGAGCAGTACTTC.

This rearrangement joins TRBV4-1 to TRBJ2-3; D is possibly TRBD1 (6 bases). V lost 1 base and J 2 bases, leaving 10 bases between the germline ends. This CDR3 is 15 amino acids long. CDR1 and CDR2 from the germline V gene are MGHRA and YSYEKL. This CDR3 is CASSQARGNTDTQYF. CDR3 sequence (DNA): TGCGCCAGCAGCCAAGCTAGGGGGAACACAGATACGCAGTATTTT.

CDR3 loop: CASSLETDRARTTGQYF. The CDR3 DNA follows: TGTGCCAGCAGCTTGGAGACGGACAGGGCGAGGACTACGGGGCAGTACTTC. J is TRBJ2-7 and V is TRBV5-8, with 8 bases matching TRBD1. Germline trimming cut 0 bases from V and 9 bases from J; bases unmatched to any gene: 17. Per the germline V gene, CDR1 is SGHTS and CDR2 is YDEGEE. This CDR3 is built from 17 residues.

The chain joins TRBV5-6 to TRBJ1-1; TRBD1 matches at 7 bases. Germline CDR1 reads SGHDT; CDR2 reads YYEEEE. V dropped 2 bases and J dropped 0; count of bases not matched to a gene: 4. The CDR3 contains 15 residues. In DNA form, the CDR3 reads TGTGCCAGCAGCTTAACAGGGGCACTGAACACTGAAGCTTTCTTT. It codes for CASSLTGALNTEAFF.

This clone was seen a single time. V and J are TRBV2 and TRBJ2-5, with D possibly TRBD1 on 5 matching bases. The CDR3 sequence is 11 residues long. Looked up from germline, CDR1 is SNHLY and CDR2 is FYNNEI. V dropped 8 bases and J dropped 3 bases, with 7 bases sitting between them. The chain's CDR3 is CASQGEETQYF. DNA of the CDR3: TGTGCCAGCCAGGGCGAAGAGACCCAGTACTTC.

J is TRBJ2-2 and V is TRBV7-3; D might be TRBD1 (6 bases). Germline V lookup: CDR1 SGHTA, CDR2 FQGTGA. The CDR3 is 17 amino acids. V was trimmed by 3 bases and J by 8 bases, leaving 22 bases between them. CDR3 coding DNA: TGTGCCAGCAGCTTTACAGGGACATCGGTCCCCCCGGGGGAGCTGTTTTTT. Amino acids: CASSFTGTSVPPGELFF. Supplemented by reference TRBV7-3 and TRBJ2-2, the full variable domain reads GAGVSQTPSNKVTEKGKYVELRCDPISGHTALYWYRQSLGQGPEFLIYFQGTGAADDSGLPNDRFFAVRPEGSVSTLKIQRTERGDSAVYLCASSFTGTSVPPGELFFGEGSRLTVL.

V gene TRBV6-6 combines with J gene TRBJ2-2; D call uncertain. The CDR3 covers 13 residues. V was pared by 10 bases and J by 4 bases, with 13 bases between. Per the germline V gene, CDR1 is MNHNY and CDR2 is SVGAGI (reference sequence). The DNA for the CDR3 is TGTGCCAACTCGCAAGATCGCACCGGGGAGCTGTTTTTT. Residues: CANSQDRTGELFF.

CDR3 nucleotide sequence: TGTGCCAGCAGCTCACCGGGACAGGGATTATACGAGCAGTACTTC. Its protein product is CASSSPGQGLYEQYF. The chain couples TRBV7-2 to TRBJ2-7; the match to TRBD1 covers 9 bases. Per germline, CDR1 SGHTA and CDR2 FQGNSA. The J segment lost 4 bases and the V segment lost 4 bases, leaving 8 bases of the junction unmatched. This CDR3 contains 15 residues.

The rearrangement joins TRBV7-3 to TRBJ2-5; a weak D match, TRBD1 (6 bases). The germline V gene has CDR1 SGHTA and CDR2 FQGTGA. V was trimmed by 4 bases and J by 5 bases, leaving 14 bases between them. This CDR3 region has 14 residues. CDR3 sequence (DNA): TGTGCCAGCAGCTCCCCAGGGGACCGGGAGACCCAGTACTTC. This sequence encodes CASSSPGDRETQYF.

In the case of this clone: The junction differs from germline at one of its ends, possibly a read error. The genes are TRBV7-9 and TRBJ1-5; 7 nucleotides match TRBD1. This CDR3 has 14 residues. Germline V lookup: CDR1 SEHNR, CDR2 FQNEAQ (reference sequence). This CDR3 reads CSSSADRANQPQHF. The CDR3 nucleotides are TGTTCCAGCAGCGCCGACAGGGCCAATCAGCCCCAGCATTTT.

Here the CDR3 reads CASEGGARGYTF. The CDR3 bases are TGTGCCAGCGAAGGGGGGGCCCGCGGCTACACCTTC. The chain has TRBV6-1 and TRBJ1-2; tentative D call: TRBD1 (6 bases). Germline CDR1 MNHNS, CDR2 SASEGT. The V end lost 8 bases, the J end lost 8 bases, and 15 bases lay between the germline ends. The CDR3 is 12 amino acids.

In this sample, this clone turned up a few times. The rearrangement joins TRBV6-4 to TRBJ2-7; D possibly corresponds to TRBD1 (5 bases). Germline V gene lookup returns CDR1 MRHNA and CDR2 SNTAGT. The V and J ends lost 9 bases and 3 bases respectively, with 24 bases between them. The CDR3 extends over 16 amino acids. In DNA, the CDR3 is TGTGCCAGGGAGTCCCCTCTAATAGACAGCAACTACGAGCAGTACTTC. Its translation is CARESPLIDSNYEQYF.